This T cell receptor beta chain was found in a study of shared T cell receptors in the human thymus. CDR3 length: 14 residues. Germline V gene sequence: CDR1 MNHNS, CDR2 SASEGT. V was shortened by 7 bases and J by 2 bases, with 15 bases between the two germline ends. This clone was seen a single time. TCRdb's table, derived via immunoSEQ multiplex PCR, lists solely in-frame clones and lacks some. Here the sample spans hundreds of thousands of clones, around 89% being singletons. These same data were also listed under a study on human thymus T cells.

The chain recombines TRBV6-1 with TRBJ2-7; a possible D gene is TRBD1 (5 bases). Sequences were obtained from thymocytes. This TCR came from a boy in the first two years of life with a congenital heart defect. The CDR3 protein is CASTPRGSAYEQYF. CDR3 bases: TGTGCCAGCACACCAAGGGGATCTGCCTACGAGCAGTACTTC.